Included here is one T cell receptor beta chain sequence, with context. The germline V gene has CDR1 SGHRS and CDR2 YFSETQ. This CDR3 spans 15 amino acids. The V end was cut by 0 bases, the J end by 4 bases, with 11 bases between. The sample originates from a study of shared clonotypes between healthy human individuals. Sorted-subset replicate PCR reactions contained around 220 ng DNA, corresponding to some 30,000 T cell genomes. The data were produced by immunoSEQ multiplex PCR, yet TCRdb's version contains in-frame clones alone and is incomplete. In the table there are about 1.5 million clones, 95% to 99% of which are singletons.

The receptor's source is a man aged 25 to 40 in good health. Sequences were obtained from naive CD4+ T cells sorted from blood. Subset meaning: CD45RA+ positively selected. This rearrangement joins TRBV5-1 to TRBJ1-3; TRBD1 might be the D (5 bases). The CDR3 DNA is TGCGCCAGCAGCTTGGCGCAGGGTAGGGGAAACACCATATATTTT. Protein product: CASSLAQGRGNTIYF. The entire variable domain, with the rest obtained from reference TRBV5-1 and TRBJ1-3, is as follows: KAGVTQTPRYLIKTRGQQVTLSCSPISGHRSVSWYQQTPGQGLQFLFEYFSETQRNKGNFPGRFSGRQFSNSRSEMNVSTLELGDSALYLCASSLAQGRGNTIYFGEGSWLTVV.